These 10 T cell receptor beta chains came from one sample sequenced in a study of cytomegalovirus exposure and HLA in healthy donors. 60 Vbeta and 13 Jbeta primers were used in PCR. Clones were sequenced by immunoSEQ multiplex PCR, and TCRdb holds only the in-frame ones, with some missing. The sample lists more than 200,000 clones; approximately 81% were seen once. The sequenced material came from PBMCs. The source is a human donor in good health.

This chain uses TRBV11-2 with TRBJ2-5, with D uncertain. The CDR3 contains 13 residues. With 0 bases removed from V and 4 bases from J, the gap between germline ends came to 6 bases. CDR1 and CDR2 (germline): SGHAT, FQNNGV. In DNA, the CDR3 is TGTGCCAGCAGCTTAGAGCAGGTAGAGACCCAGTACTTC. Protein sequence: CASSLEQVETQYF.

The DNA for the CDR3 is TGTGCCAGCAGCCAAACATCTTGGAGCGTGGGCGCGGGGATTCGCACAGATACGCAGTATTTT. This translates into CASSQTSWSVGAGIRTDTQYF. The chain carries TRBV14 and TRBJ2-3; D is possibly TRBD2 (6 bases). The CDR3 is made up of 21 amino acids. V lost 2 bases to trimming and J lost 1 base, with 28 bases between them. Germline V gene data show CDR1 as SGHDN and CDR2 as FVKESK.

The CDR3 sequence is CASSESRGNQPQHF. The DNA of the CDR3 is TGTGCCAGCAGTGAAAGCCGGGGCAATCAGCCCCAGCATTTT. V usage is TRBV2 and J usage is TRBJ1-5, with D uncertain. V lost 2 bases, J lost 2 bases, and 7 bases lay in between. Germline loops: CDR1 SNHLY, CDR2 FYNNEI. The CDR3 loop spans 14 amino acids.

The rearrangement links TRBV29-1 to TRBJ2-3; TRBD2 matches 8 bases. Germline-derived CDR1 and CDR2 are SQVTM and ANQGSEA. The CDR3 loop spans 15 amino acids. The V and J ends lost 6 bases and 4 bases, in that order; junction bases with no gene match: 12. CDR3 region: CSVGPSGPRADTQYF. CDR3 sequence (DNA): TGCAGCGTGGGACCTAGCGGGCCGCGGGCAGATACGCAGTATTTT.

This rearrangement joins TRBV18 to TRBJ2-2, with D possibly being TRBD2 (5 bases). Germline V lookup: CDR1 KGHSH, CDR2 LQKENI. The CDR3 runs to 17 residues. The V and J ends lost 8 bases and 1 base respectively, with 20 bases between them. For the CDR3, the DNA is TGTGCCAGCGGCCCCCTGGGCCGAGGACTGAACACCGGGGAGCTGTTTTTT. Its translation: CASGPLGRGLNTGELFF.

Note on this clone: An end of the junction differs from the germline gene, which may be a read error. The V and J genes are TRBV28 and TRBJ2-7, with TRBD2 as a possible D gene (6 bases). This CDR3 region has 11 residues. CDR1 is MDHEN and CDR2 is SYDVKM in the germline V gene. The CDR3 sequence: CASSFRGLPDF. The CDR3 DNA follows: TGTGCCAGCAGTTTCCGGGGACTGCCGGACTTC.

The V and J genes are TRBV15 and TRBJ2-5; 9 nucleotides align to TRBD1. V trimming: 5 bases; J trimming: 4 bases; junction bases outside the gene matches: 8. Germline CDR1 reads LNHNV; CDR2 reads YYDKDF (reference sequence). The CDR3 is 15 residues long. CDR3 in amino acids: CATSSRDREGETQYF. In DNA form, the CDR3 reads TGTGCCACCAGCTCCCGGGACAGGGAGGGAGAGACCCAGTACTTC.

V gene TRBV11-3 combines with J gene TRBJ2-7; D might be TRBD2 (6 bases). V was clipped by 5 bases and J by 6 bases, with 14 bases between them. This CDR3 is 13 amino acids long. CDR1 is SGHNT, CDR2 YENEEA, per germline. CDR3 protein: CASSLTYGGEQYF. CDR3 bases: TGTGCCAGCAGCCTCACGTACGGGGGCGAGCAGTACTTC.

V usage is TRBV6-1 and J usage is TRBJ2-6, with 10 bases lining up with TRBD2. The CDR3 length is 19 residues. CDR1 is MNHNS and CDR2 is SASEGT in the germline V gene. Trimming took 4 bases from V and 0 from J; bases not matched to a gene: 9. Here the CDR3 reads CASSVRTSGIYSGANVLTF. The CDR3 nucleotides are TGTGCCAGCAGTGTACGGACTAGCGGAATATACTCTGGGGCCAACGTCCTGACTTTC.

V is TRBV7-8 and J is TRBJ2-3; perhaps TRBD1 as D (5 bases). V shed 1 base and J shed 4 bases, with 9 bases lying between them. The CDR3 extends over 14 amino acids. Looked up from germline, CDR1 is SGHVS and CDR2 is FQNEAQ. As DNA, the CDR3 is TGTGCCAGCAGCTTAGAAGCCAGGGCAGATACGCAGTATTTT. Amino acids: CASSLEARADTQYF.